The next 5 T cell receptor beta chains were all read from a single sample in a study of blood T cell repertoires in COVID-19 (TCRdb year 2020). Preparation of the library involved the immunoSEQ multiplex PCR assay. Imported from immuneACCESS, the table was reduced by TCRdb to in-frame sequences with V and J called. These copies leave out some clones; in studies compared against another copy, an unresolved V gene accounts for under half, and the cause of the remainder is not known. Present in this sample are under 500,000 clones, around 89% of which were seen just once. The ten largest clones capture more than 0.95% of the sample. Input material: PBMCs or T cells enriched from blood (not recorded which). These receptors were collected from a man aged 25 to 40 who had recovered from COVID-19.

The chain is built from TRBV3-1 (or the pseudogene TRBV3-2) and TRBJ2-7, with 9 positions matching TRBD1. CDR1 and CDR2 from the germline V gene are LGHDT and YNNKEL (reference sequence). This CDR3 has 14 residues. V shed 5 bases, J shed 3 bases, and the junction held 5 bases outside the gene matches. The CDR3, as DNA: TGTGCCAGCAGCTCCCAGGACAGGGGCTACGAGCAGTACTTC. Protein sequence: CASSSQDRGYEQYF.

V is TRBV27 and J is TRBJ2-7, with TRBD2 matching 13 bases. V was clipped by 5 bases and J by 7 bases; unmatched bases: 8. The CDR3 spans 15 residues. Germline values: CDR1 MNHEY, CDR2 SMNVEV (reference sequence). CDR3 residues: CASSLLAGGPKEQYF. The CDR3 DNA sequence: TGTGCCAGCAGTCTACTAGCGGGAGGGCCGAAGGAGCAGTACTTC.

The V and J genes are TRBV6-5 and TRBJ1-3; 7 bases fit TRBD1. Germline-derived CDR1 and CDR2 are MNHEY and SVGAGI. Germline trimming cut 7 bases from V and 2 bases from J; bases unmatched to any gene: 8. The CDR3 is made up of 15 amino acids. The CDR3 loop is CASKDRVGTGNTIYF. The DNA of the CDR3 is TGTGCCAGCAAAGACAGGGTGGGAACTGGAAACACCATATATTTT.

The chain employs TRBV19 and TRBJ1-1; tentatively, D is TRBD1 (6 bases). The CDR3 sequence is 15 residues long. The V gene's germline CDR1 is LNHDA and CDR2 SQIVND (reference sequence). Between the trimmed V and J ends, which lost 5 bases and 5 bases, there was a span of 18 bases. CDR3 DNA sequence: TGTGCCAGTAGTTCCCGGGGAGGGGGTGAGACTGAAGCTTTCTTT. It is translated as CASSSRGGGETEAFF.

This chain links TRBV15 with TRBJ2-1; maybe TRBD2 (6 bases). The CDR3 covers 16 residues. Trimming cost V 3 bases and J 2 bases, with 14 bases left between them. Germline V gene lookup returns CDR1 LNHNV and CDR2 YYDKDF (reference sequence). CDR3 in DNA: TGTGCCACCAGCAGTACGGGGGTTTCCGCCTACAATGAGCAGTTCTTC. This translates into CATSSTGVSAYNEQFF.